One sample yielded the 10 T cell receptor beta chains listed below, sequenced in a study of CXCR3-negative and CXCR3-positive naive CD8 T cells. The method, 5' RACE with UMI labels, was used to prepare the TRB cDNA libraries. TCRdb re-called the 5' RACE reads; every CDR3 protein appears as one record, without DNA. Across about 110,000 distinct CDR3 sequences, the top ten clones capture over 0.35% of the sample. Their cognate antigens are unknown. Findings and limits, study-wide: More hydrophobic TRB CDR3s were found in CXCR3-positive naive cells than in CXCR3-negative naive cells.

Sequenced material: naive CXCR3+ CD8+ T cells from blood. Indicated subset: CD45RO-CCR7+CD27+CD95- naive CD8+ T cells expressing CXCR3 (TNR3+). The receptors were gathered from a human donor in good health. Some clones in this sample may be carry-over from other donors' samples.

V gene TRBV7-9 combines with J gene TRBJ2-1; as DNA is missing, the TRBD1 call by TCRdb cannot be tested. This CDR3 comprises 13 residues. Germline V gene lookup returns CDR1 SEHNR and CDR2 FQNEAQ (reference sequence). CDR3 sequence reads: CASSHQLGDEQFF. The entire variable domain, with the rest obtained from reference TRBV7-9 and TRBJ2-1, is as follows: DTGVSQNPRHKITKRGQNVTFRCDPISEHNRLYWYRQTLGQGPEFLTYFQNEAQLEKSRLLSDRFSAERPKGSFSTLEIQRTEQGDSAMYLCASSHQLGDEQFFGPGTRLTVL.

CDR3 region: CASSWGGDEQFF. The genes are TRBV5-6 and TRBJ2-1; TCRdb indicates TRBD1, and absent DNA this call remains unverified. Germline lookup yields CDR1 SGHDT and CDR2 YYEEEE. This CDR3 contains 12 residues.

V usage is TRBV12-3 or TRBV12-4 and J usage is TRBJ1-2; as DNA is missing, the TRBD1 call by TCRdb cannot be tested. The CDR3 consists of 13 residues. The CDR3 protein is CASSPSDSYGYTF.

V gene TRBV29-1 combines with J gene TRBJ2-1; with no DNA, the TCRdb D assignment of TRBD1 cannot be verified. Germline assignment: CDR1 SQVTM and CDR2 ANQGSEA. The CDR3 length is 11 residues. CDR3 region: CSVELSHEQFF.

The genes are TRBV28 and TRBJ1-6. This CDR3 region has 15 residues. The germline gives CDR1 MDHEN, CDR2 SYDVKM. CDR3 amino acids: CASSPSASGSSPLHF. Full variable domain (missing parts from reference TRBV28 and TRBJ1-6): DVKVTQSSRYLVKRTGEKVFLECVQDMDHENMFWYRQDPGLGLRLIYFSYDVKMKEKGDIPEGYSVSREKKERFSLILESASTNQTSMYLCASSPSASGSSPLHFGNGTRLTVT.

CDR3 in amino acids: CASSWGLDRNEQFF. The chain is built from TRBV27 and TRBJ2-1; TCRdb picks TRBD2, but there is no DNA to check that call. The length of the CDR3 is 14 residues. Per germline, CDR1 MNHEY and CDR2 SMNVEV (reference sequence).

The J gene is TRBJ2-7, the V gene TRBV7-9; lacking DNA, the TRBD1 call made by TCRdb goes unchecked. The CDR3 contains 14 residues. Germline V gene sequence: CDR1 SEHNR, CDR2 FQNEAQ (reference sequence). The CDR3 sequence is CASSETTGVHEQYF.

The chain recombines TRBV28 with TRBJ2-5; as DNA is missing, the TRBD2 call by TCRdb cannot be tested. CDR1 and CDR2 (germline): MDHEN, SYDVKM. The CDR3 loop spans 16 amino acids. The CDR3 sequence is CASSVLAGAHQETQYF. The variable domain in full, completed from reference TRBV28 and TRBJ2-5, reads DVKVTQSSRYLVKRTGEKVFLECVQDMDHENMFWYRQDPGLGLRLIYFSYDVKMKEKGDIPEGYSVSREKKERFSLILESASTNQTSMYLCASSVLAGAHQETQYFGPGTRLLVL.

The V call is TRBV6-5, the J call TRBJ2-7; TCRdb designates TRBD2, a call that cannot be tested without DNA. The CDR3 runs to 15 residues. Germline lookup yields CDR1 MNHEY and CDR2 SVGAGI. The CDR3 reads CASRSTSGGFYEQYF.

The chain has TRBV29-1 and TRBJ1-1; the D call of TRBD1 rests on TCRdb alone, since no DNA is present to check it. CDR3 length: 14 residues. Germline CDR1 reads SQVTM; CDR2 reads ANQGSEA. CDR3 region: CSVPFQGADTEAFF.